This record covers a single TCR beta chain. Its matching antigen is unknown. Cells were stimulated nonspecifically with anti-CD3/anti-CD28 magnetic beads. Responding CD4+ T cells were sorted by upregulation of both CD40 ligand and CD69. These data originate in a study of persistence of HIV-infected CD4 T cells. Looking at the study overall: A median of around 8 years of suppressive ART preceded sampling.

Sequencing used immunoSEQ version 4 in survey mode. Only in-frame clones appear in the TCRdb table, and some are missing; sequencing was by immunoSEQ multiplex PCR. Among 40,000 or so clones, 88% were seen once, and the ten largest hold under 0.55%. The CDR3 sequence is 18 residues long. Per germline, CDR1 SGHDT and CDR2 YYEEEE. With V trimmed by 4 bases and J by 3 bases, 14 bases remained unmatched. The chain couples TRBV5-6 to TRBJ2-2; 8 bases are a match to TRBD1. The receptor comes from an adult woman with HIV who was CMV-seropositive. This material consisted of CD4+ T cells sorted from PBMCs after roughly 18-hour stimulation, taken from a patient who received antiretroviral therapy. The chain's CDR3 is CASSPPYGQGTDTGELFF. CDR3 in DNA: TGTGCCAGCAGCCCACCCTACGGACAGGGTACTGACACCGGGGAGCTGTTTTTT. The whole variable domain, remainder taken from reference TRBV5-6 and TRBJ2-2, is DAGVTQSPTHLIKTRGQQVTLRCSPKSGHDTVSWYQQALGQGPQFIFQYYEEEERQRGNFPDRFSGHQFPNYSSELNVNALLLGDSALYLCASSPPYGQGTDTGELFFGEGSRLTVL.